A selection of T cell receptor beta chains follows, all from one sample in a study of cytomegalovirus exposure and HLA in healthy donors. The table came from immunoSEQ multiplex PCR; TCRdb's copy has only in-frame clones and leaves some out. The data hold about 130,000 clones, with 89% observed a single time. The source material was PBMCs. Receptor source: a woman aged 18-29 years in good health and CMV-seronegative. Both conserved end residues are part of each CDR3. D genes are given only for firm matches. The listing skips clone size in some rows; elsewhere it reads once, few, many or a size class.

CDR3 | DNA | J | size | D | V
CGSGGGLIAKNIQYF | TGTGGATCAGGTGGGGGGTTGATAGCCAAAAACATTCAGTACTTC | TRBJ2-4 | NA | NA | TRBV2
CASSGGTSGETQYF | TGTGCCAGCAGTGGCGGGACTAGCGGCGAGACCCAGTACTTC | TRBJ2-5 | NA | TRBD2 | TRBV2
CASSFRGGRKGYTF | TGTGCCAGCAGTTTTAGGGGGGGGCGCAAAGGCTACACCTTC | TRBJ1-2 | NA | NA | TRBV27
CASQGQGARGAAFF | TGTGCCAGCCAGGGACAGGGGGCCCGTGGGGCAGCTTTCTTT | TRBJ1-1 | NA | TRBD1 | TRBV4-2
CASSPTRNTEAFF | TGTGCCAGCAGCCCGACACGTAACACTGAAGCTTTCTTT | TRBJ1-1 | NA | NA | TRBV7-8
CASSGLSTGGDTGELFF | TGTGCCAGCAGTGGGTTATCGACAGGGGGAGATACCGGGGAGCTGTTTTTT | TRBJ2-2 | NA | TRBD1 | TRBV6-4
CASSPGGMNTEAFF | TGTGCCAGCTCACCAGGCGGAATGAACACTGAAGCTTTCTTT | TRBJ1-1 | NA | NA | TRBV18
CSVAPASWGAETQYF | TGCAGCGTTGCCCCTGCCTCGTGGGGCGCCGAGACCCAGTACTTC | TRBJ2-5 | NA | NA | TRBV29-1
CASSQQGPLEAFF | TGCGCCAGCAGCCAACAGGGGCCCCTTGAAGCTTTCTTT | TRBJ1-1 | NA | TRBD1 | TRBV5-1
CASSSGLSDTQYF | TGTGCCAGCAGTTCGGGTCTATCAGATACGCAGTATTTT | TRBJ2-3 | NA | NA | TRBV27
CASSISAGNSYEQYF | TGTGCCAGTAGTATCTCGGCGGGTAATTCCTACGAGCAGTACTTC | TRBJ2-7 | NA | NA | TRBV19
CASSLQPVGGSYNEQFF | TGTGCCAGCAGTTTGCAGCCGGTAGGGGGCTCCTACAATGAGCAGTTCTTC | TRBJ2-1 | NA | NA | TRBV27
CASSAKGGPYEQYF | TGTGCCAGTAGTGCCAAAGGAGGGCCCTACGAGCAGTACTTC | TRBJ2-7 | NA | NA | TRBV19
CASSLGTGEGDTQYF | TGCGCCAGCAGCCTTGGGACAGGGGAGGGAGATACGCAGTATTTT | TRBJ2-3 | NA | TRBD1 | TRBV5-1
CAISESELIGGDTF | TGTGCCATCAGTGAGTCGGAATTGATCGGAGGGGACACCTTC | TRBJ1-2 | NA | NA | TRBV10-3
CASSLTSGTGNTEAFF | TGCGCCAGCAGCCTTACTTCCGGGACAGGGAACACTGAAGCTTTCTTT | TRBJ1-1 | NA | TRBD1 | TRBV5-1
CAWNTGQGLGYNEQFF | TGTGCCTGGAACACCGGACAGGGTCTGGGATACAATGAGCAGTTCTTC | TRBJ2-1 | NA | TRBD1 | TRBV30
CASSRGAPGDRYGYTF | TGTGCCAGCAGCCGGGGAGCTCCGGGGGATCGCTATGGCTACACCTTC | TRBJ1-2 | NA | NA | TRBV13
CASGRMNTEAFF | TGTGCCAGCGGGAGGATGAACACTGAAGCTTTCTTT | TRBJ1-1 | NA | NA | TRBV2
CASSRQGYYEQYF | TGTGCCAGCTCCCGACAGGGCTACTACGAGCAGTACTTC | TRBJ2-7 | NA | TRBD1 | TRBV7-9
CASQTRANTEAFF | TGTGCCAGTCAAACCAGGGCGAACACTGAAGCTTTCTTT | TRBJ1-1 | few | NA | TRBV19
CASSLTRATEAFF | TGTGCCAGCAGCTTGACGAGGGCCACTGAAGCTTTCTTT | TRBJ1-1 | once | NA | TRBV28
CASSPRDSGFSNQPQHF | TGTGCCAGTAGTCCCCGGGATAGCGGATTCAGCAATCAGCCCCAGCATTTT | TRBJ1-5 | NA | NA | TRBV19
CASSPPGLVIYNEQFF | TGTGCCAGCAGCCCGCCGGGACTAGTCATTTACAATGAGCAGTTCTTC | TRBJ2-1 | NA | TRBD2 | TRBV11-2
CASSFGSRSEQYF | TGTGCCAGCAGTTTTGGGTCCCGGAGCGAGCAGTACTTC | TRBJ2-7 | NA | NA | TRBV28
CASSQSGSGYTF | TGCGCCAGCAGTCAATCCGGGAGCGGCTACACCTTC | TRBJ1-2 | NA | NA | TRBV23-1
CASSLELQQETQYF | TGTGCCAGCAGCTTAGAGTTACAGCAAGAGACCCAGTACTTC | TRBJ2-5 | NA | NA | TRBV7-7
CASSIGQGEWENIQYF | TGTGCCAGCAGTATCGGACAGGGGGAGTGGGAAAACATTCAGTACTTC | TRBJ2-4 | NA | TRBD1 | TRBV27
CSVFRPLRGDTQYF | TGCAGCGTATTCAGACCCCTAAGGGGAGATACGCAGTATTTT | TRBJ2-3 | NA | NA | TRBV29-1
CASSLDNSGGSDTQYF | TGCGCCAGCAGCTTGGATAACAGTGGGGGGTCAGATACGCAGTATTTT | TRBJ2-3 | once | NA | TRBV5-1
CAWSSTGTGEGGYTF | TGTGCCTGGAGTTCGACTGGGACAGGGGAGGGTGGCTACACCTTC | TRBJ1-2 | once | TRBD1 | TRBV30
CASSPQQGWGNTIYF | TGTGCCAGCAGTCCGCAACAGGGATGGGGAAACACCATATATTTT | TRBJ1-3 | once | NA | TRBV27
CASSLSLQREHADTQYF | TGCGCCAGCAGCCTATCCCTCCAGCGGGAGCACGCAGATACGCAGTATTTT | TRBJ2-3 | once | TRBD2 | TRBV5-1
CASSPWLRETEAFF | TGCGCCAGCAGCCCGTGGCTAAGGGAGACTGAAGCTTTCTTT | TRBJ1-1 | NA | NA | TRBV5-1
CASSSTDTGLISYEQYF | TGTGCCAGCAGCAGCACCGATACAGGGCTGATCTCCTACGAGCAGTACTTC | TRBJ2-7 | NA | NA | TRBV5-6
CATGGNEQFF | TGTGCCACAGGGGGGAATGAGCAGTTCTTC | TRBJ2-1 | NA | NA | TRBV19
CAWSGGSNTEAFF | TGTGCCTGGAGCGGCGGATCAAACACTGAAGCTTTCTTT | TRBJ1-1 | NA | NA | TRBV30
CASSLFGTVNTEAFF | TGTGCCAGCAGTTTATTCGGAACAGTTAACACTGAAGCTTTCTTT | TRBJ1-1 | NA | NA | TRBV28
CATSTRGAGEWQYF | TGTGCCACCAGCACCCGCGGGGCCGGGGAGTGGCAGTACTTC | TRBJ2-7 | NA | NA | TRBV15
CASSEPVSGQQPQHF | TGTGCCAGCAGTGAACCAGTGTCGGGACAGCAGCCCCAGCATTTT | TRBJ1-5 | NA | TRBD1 | TRBV6-1
CASSPGQGDQPQHF | TGCGCCAGCAGCCCCGGACAGGGGGATCAGCCCCAGCATTTT | TRBJ1-5 | NA | TRBD1 | TRBV5-1
CSVVGYSKGTDTQYF | TGCAGCGTTGTAGGTTATAGCAAGGGGACAGATACGCAGTATTTT | TRBJ2-3 | NA | NA | TRBV29-1
CASSQGLSGKGNQPQHF | TGCGCCAGCAGCCAAGGGCTGTCGGGTAAGGGCAATCAGCCCCAGCATTTT | TRBJ1-5 | NA | NA | TRBV4-1
CASQAGTGLGYTF | TGCGCCAGCCAGGCCGGGACAGGGTTAGGCTACACCTTC | TRBJ1-2 | NA | TRBD1 | TRBV4-3
CASSYPGGEGYTF | TGTGCCAGCAGTTACCCAGGGGGCGAAGGCTACACCTTC | TRBJ1-2 | NA | TRBD1 | TRBV6-6
CASVPGLHDSPLHF | TGCGCCAGCGTTCCGGGACTCCACGATTCACCCCTCCACTTT | TRBJ1-6 | NA | NA | TRBV10-2
CASSPRGQGDQPQHF | TGTGCCAGTAGTCCCAGGGGACAGGGGGATCAGCCCCAGCATTTT | TRBJ1-5 | few | TRBD1 | TRBV19
CASSLSPAGKQFF | TGTGCCAGCAGTTTATCACCAGCGGGGAAGCAGTTCTTC | TRBJ2-1 | NA | TRBD2 | TRBV28
CATSRELPGQGTYGYTF | TGTGCCACCAGCAGAGAACTCCCGGGACAGGGGACTTATGGCTACACCTTC | TRBJ1-2 | NA | TRBD1 | TRBV15